This T cell receptor beta chain emerged from a study of blood T cell repertoires in COVID-19. On the study more broadly: COVID-19 samples collected from the United States, Italy and Spain covered acute and convalescent phases.

Germline V lookup: CDR1 MNHEY, CDR2 SMNVEV (reference sequence). V lost 3 bases to trimming and J lost 2 bases, with 8 bases between them. The CDR3 extends over 13 amino acids. The repertoire was sequenced with immunoSEQ multiplex PCR; TCRdb's copy has only in-frame clones and lacks some. The sample shows tens of thousands of clones, just over 85% of them seen only once. The source is a woman aged 80 or over with active or convalescent COVID-19. The sample consisted of peripheral blood. The V and J genes are TRBV27 and TRBJ2-7; D is perhaps TRBD2 (5 bases). The CDR3 region is CASSFPGTYEQYF. The CDR3 nucleotides read TGTGCCAGCAGTTTCCCGGGGACCTACGAGCAGTACTTC.